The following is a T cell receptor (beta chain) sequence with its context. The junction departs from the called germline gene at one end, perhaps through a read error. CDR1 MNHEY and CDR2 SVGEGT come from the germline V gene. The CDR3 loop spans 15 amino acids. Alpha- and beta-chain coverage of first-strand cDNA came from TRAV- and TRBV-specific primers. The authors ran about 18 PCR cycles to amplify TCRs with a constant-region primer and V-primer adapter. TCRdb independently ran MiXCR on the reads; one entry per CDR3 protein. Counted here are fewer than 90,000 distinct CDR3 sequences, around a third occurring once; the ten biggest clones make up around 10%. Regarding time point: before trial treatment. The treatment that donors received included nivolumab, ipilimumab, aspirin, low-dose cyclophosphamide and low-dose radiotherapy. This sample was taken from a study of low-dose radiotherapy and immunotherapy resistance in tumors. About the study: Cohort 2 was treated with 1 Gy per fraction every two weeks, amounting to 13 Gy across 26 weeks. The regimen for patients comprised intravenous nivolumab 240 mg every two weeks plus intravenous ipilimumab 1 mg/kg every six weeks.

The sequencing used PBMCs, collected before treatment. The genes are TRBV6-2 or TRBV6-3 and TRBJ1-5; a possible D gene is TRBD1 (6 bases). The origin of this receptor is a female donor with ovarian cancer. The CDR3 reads CASRETGGNNQPQHF. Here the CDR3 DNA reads TGTGCCAGCAGGGAGACAGGAGGGAATAATCAGCCCCAACATTTT.